This T cell receptor (beta chain) was found in a study of shared clonotypes between healthy human individuals. CDR3 size: 14 residues. Per germline, CDR1 MDHEN and CDR2 SYDVKM. Trimming took 1 base from V and 3 from J, leaving 7 bases between them. Study donors comprised healthy, HIV-negative adults devoid of recent acute infection or vaccination. The deep-level immunoSEQ assay was used. Scientists sequenced DNA from unsorted PBMC on ten immunoSEQ deep assay plates. TCRdb's copy holds only in-frame clones and misses some; the assay was immunoSEQ multiplex PCR. The repertoire includes fewer than 500,000 clones, about 80% of them detected once, and around 13% sits in the top ten.

The chain is built from TRBV28 and TRBJ2-1; D ambiguous. The origin of this receptor is a woman between 40 and 50 years old in good health. Some clones in this sample may be carry-over from other donors' samples. The sample taken for sequencing was PBMCs. DNA for the CDR3: TGTGCCAGCAGTTTATTGCGCGGCTACAATGAGCAGTTCTTC. Protein product: CASSLLRGYNEQFF. Full variable domain (rest looked up from reference TRBV28 and TRBJ2-1): DVKVTQSSRYLVKRTGEKVFLECVQDMDHENMFWYRQDPGLGLRLIYFSYDVKMKEKGDIPEGYSVSREKKERFSLILESASTNQTSMYLCASSLLRGYNEQFFGPGTRLTVL.